The TCR beta chain described here comes from a study of radiotherapy plus CTLA-4 blockade in lung cancer. The table lists this clone with a count of one. The assay was immunoSEQ multiplex PCR, and TCRdb's table has in-frame clones only and misses some. In the table there are 95,000 to 150,000 clones, 75% to 90% of which are singletons. The source was peripheral blood, collected from a patient treated with radiotherapy plus ipilimumab. The receptor was derived from a human donor with non-small cell lung cancer that progressed on radiotherapy plus ipilimumab.

This CDR3 reads CASSLGAFRPYGYTF. The CDR3 nucleotides are TGTGCCAGCAGTCTGGGGGCCTTCCGCCCCTATGGCTACACCTTC. The chain uses TRBV6-5 and TRBJ1-2, with a possible D match to TRBD1 (6 bases). CDR1 and CDR2 from the germline V gene are MNHEY and SVGAGI. Trimming removed 5 bases at V and 4 bases at J, with 17 bases between. The CDR3 totals 15 residues.